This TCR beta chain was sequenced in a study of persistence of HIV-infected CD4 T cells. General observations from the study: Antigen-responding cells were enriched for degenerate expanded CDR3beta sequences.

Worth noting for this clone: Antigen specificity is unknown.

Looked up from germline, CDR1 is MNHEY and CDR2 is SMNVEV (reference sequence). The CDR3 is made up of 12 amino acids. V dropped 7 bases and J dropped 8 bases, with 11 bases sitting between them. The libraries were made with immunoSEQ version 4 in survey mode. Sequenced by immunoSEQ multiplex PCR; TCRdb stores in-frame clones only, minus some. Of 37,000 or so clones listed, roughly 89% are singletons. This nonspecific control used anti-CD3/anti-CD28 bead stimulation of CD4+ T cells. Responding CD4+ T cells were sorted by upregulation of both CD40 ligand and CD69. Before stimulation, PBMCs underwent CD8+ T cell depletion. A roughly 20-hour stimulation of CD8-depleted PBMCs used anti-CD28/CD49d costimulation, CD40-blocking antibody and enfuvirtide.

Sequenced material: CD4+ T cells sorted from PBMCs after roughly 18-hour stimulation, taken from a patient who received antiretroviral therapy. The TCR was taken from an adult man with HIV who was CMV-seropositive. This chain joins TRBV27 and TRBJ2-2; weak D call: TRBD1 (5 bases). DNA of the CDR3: TGTGCCAGCACTAGGGGCATAGGGGAGCTGTTTTTT. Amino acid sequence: CASTRGIGELFF.